This T cell receptor (beta chain) comes out of a study of shared clonotypes between healthy human individuals. Trimming at V came to 3 bases and at J to 7 bases, leaving 7 bases not matched to a gene. CDR3 length: 15 residues. Germline V CDR1 and CDR2: SEHNR, FQNEAQ (reference sequence). Method: immunoSEQ multiplex PCR; TCRdb's copy keeps in-frame clones and lacks some. The sample has approximately 1.1 million clones, about 80% seen once; the top ten hold roughly 0.56%. The source material was memory CD4+ T cells from PBMCs. Indicated subset: CD45RA-negative fraction. The chain has TRBV7-9 and TRBJ2-1; 9 nucleotides agree with TRBD1. The sequence was obtained from a man younger than 35 in good health. Some clones in this sample may be carry-over from other donors' samples. DNA for the CDR3: TGTGCCAGCAGCTTTGGACAGGGGCTGCATAATGAGCAGTTCTTC. It encodes CASSFGQGLHNEQFF.